A single sample gave rise to the 23 T cell receptor beta chains below, sequenced in a study of cytomegalovirus exposure and HLA in healthy donors. PCR used 60 Vbeta primers and 13 Jbeta primers. Repertoires were generated with immunoSEQ multiplex PCR, while TCRdb's copy carries only in-frame clones and drops some. This table has about 180,000 clones, roughly 80% appearing once. The sequenced sample was PBMCs. All receptors come from a girl between 5 and 17 years old in good health and CMV-seropositive.

This clone turned up a few times. This chain uses TRBV2 with TRBJ1-4; 8 bases match TRBD1. With 4 bases clipped from V and 8 bases from J, the junction kept 6 bases outside the gene matches. The germline gives CDR1 SNHLY, CDR2 FYNNEI. The length of the CDR3 is 14 residues. The CDR3 DNA sequence: TGTGCCAGCAGTGTACAGACAGGGGTGGAAAAACTGTTTTTT. As protein: CASSVQTGVEKLFF.

This clone came up a few times. The V call is TRBV6-5, the J call TRBJ2-3; D might be TRBD1 (6 bases). Trimming took 0 bases from V and 5 from J, leaving 9 bases between them. Germline assignment: CDR1 MNHEY and CDR2 SVGAGI. This CDR3 spans 14 amino acids. In DNA form, the CDR3 reads TGTGCCAGCAGTTACTCGAGCAGGGGAGATACGCAGTATTTT. Amino acids: CASSYSSRGDTQYF.

This chain uses TRBV27 with TRBJ1-5, with D maybe TRBD1 (6 bases). Germline-derived CDR1 and CDR2 are MNHEY and SMNVEV (reference sequence). V lost 1 base and J lost 0, with 10 bases in between. CDR3 length: 16 residues. The CDR3 coding sequence is TGTGCCAGCAGTTTATTTGGGGGCTCTAGCAATCAGCCCCAGCATTTT. Protein sequence: CASSLFGGSSNQPQHF.

On this clone: Relative to the germline gene, one junction end is altered; a read error may explain this. The chain recombines TRBV19 with TRBJ2-1, with 14 bases that match TRBD2. The CDR3 runs to 18 residues. Germline lookup yields CDR1 LNHDA and CDR2 SQIVND (reference sequence). For the CDR3, the DNA is TGTGCCAGTAGTCCGGGACTAGCGGGAGAGGAAGTGGGTCTCTCGGGGCTCTTC. This sequence encodes CASSPGLAGEEVGLSGLF.

The chain combines TRBV6-6 with TRBJ2-4; the D gene is possibly TRBD2 (6 bases). The germline V gene encodes CDR1 MNHNY and CDR2 SVGAGI (reference sequence). This CDR3 contains 15 residues. Deletions cut 2 bases from V and 0 bases from J, with 8 bases between. CDR3 nucleotides: TGTGCCAGCAGTTACGAGGGACTAGCCAAAAACATTCAGTACTTC. Protein: CASSYEGLAKNIQYF.

This chain uses TRBV5-1 with TRBJ2-1, with 9 bases matching TRBD1. The CDR3 sequence is 13 residues long. V trimming: 5 bases; J trimming: 3 bases; junction bases outside the gene matches: 0. Germline CDR1 reads SGHRS; CDR2 reads YFSETQ. CDR3 residues: CASRTGGYNEQFF. CDR3 sequence (DNA): TGCGCCAGCAGGACAGGGGGCTACAATGAGCAGTTCTTC.

The gene calls are TRBV6-5 and TRBJ2-7; the match to TRBD1 covers 7 bases. Germline V lookup: CDR1 MNHEY, CDR2 SVGAGI. J was trimmed by 3 bases and V by 2 bases; bases with no gene match: 4. The CDR3 sequence is 14 residues long. This CDR3 is CASSYGDRDYEQYF. CDR3 nucleotide sequence: TGTGCCAGCAGTTACGGAGACAGGGACTACGAGCAGTACTTC.

The chain carries TRBV29-1 and TRBJ1-5; no clear D. V lost 4 bases to trimming and J lost 2 bases, with 9 bases between them. Germline CDR1 and CDR2: SQVTM and ANQGSEA. This CDR3 region has 13 residues. The CDR3 loop reads CSVGSRGNQPQHF. Here the CDR3 DNA reads TGCAGCGTTGGCTCCCGGGGCAATCAGCCCCAGCATTTT.

The chain carries TRBV15 and TRBJ2-6; possibly TRBD2 for D (6 bases). Trimming shortened V by 3 bases and J by 0 bases, and 9 bases separated the two germline ends. CDR1 LNHNV and CDR2 YYDKDF come from the germline V gene (reference sequence). This CDR3 is built from 16 residues. CDR3 amino acids: CATSRTRASGANVLTF. The DNA for the CDR3 is TGTGCCACCAGCAGGACTAGGGCCTCTGGGGCCAACGTCCTGACTTTC.

In this sample, this clone turned up a few times. J is TRBJ2-7 and V is TRBV6-6; D unresolved. CDR1 is MNHNY, CDR2 SVGAGI, per germline (reference sequence). The CDR3 loop spans 12 amino acids. The V end lost 2 bases, the J end lost 6 bases, and 8 bases lay between the germline ends. CDR3 in DNA: TGTGCCAGCAGTTACGGCCCCCTCGAGCAGTACTTC. This codes for CASSYGPLEQYF.

Written as DNA, the CDR3 is TGTGCCAGCAGCCCCCGGCGGGGGGAGATCTACAATGAGCAGTTCTTC. Its protein product is CASSPRRGEIYNEQFF. The chain has TRBV11-1 and TRBJ2-1; TRBD2 matches 8 bases. This CDR3 has 16 amino acids. CDR1 is SGHAT and CDR2 is FQDESV in the germline V gene (reference sequence). Trimming at V came to 5 bases and at J to 3 bases, leaving 9 bases not matched to a gene.

This sequence joins TRBV7-9 and TRBJ2-3; 7 positions agree with TRBD2. Looked up from germline, CDR1 is SEHNR and CDR2 is FQNEAQ (reference sequence). J gave up 2 bases and V 4 bases, and 9 bases lay outside the gene matches. The CDR3 sequence is 16 residues long. CDR3 nucleotides: TGTGCCAGCAGCTGGGCCCGAAGCGGGAACACAGATACGCAGTATTTT. As protein: CASSWARSGNTDTQYF.

This clone was seen only a few times. The CDR3 region is CASRREGPYNEQFF. As DNA, the CDR3 is TGTGCCAGCAGACGGGAGGGCCCGTACAATGAGCAGTTCTTC. The V gene is TRBV2, the J gene TRBJ2-1; TRBD2 agrees at 8 bases. In germline, CDR1 is SNHLY, CDR2 FYNNEI. The length of the CDR3 is 14 residues. J lost 4 bases, V lost 6 bases, and 5 bases had no gene match.

Of note for this clone: No DNA is shown, since the ends of the CDR3 on it are uncertain; the CDR3 is the one TCRdb lists. The chain couples TRBV6-6 to TRBJ2-1; TRBD2, the D gene given by the table, was not confirmed from the DNA. CDR1 MNHNY and CDR2 SVGAGI come from the germline V gene (reference sequence). The CDR3 has 16 amino acids, counting both end residues. CDR3 loop: CASSTSGLAGLNEQFF.

The V gene is TRBV30, the J gene TRBJ2-5; 9 nucleotides match TRBD2. This CDR3 is 18 amino acids long. With 0 bases clipped from V and 2 bases from J, the junction kept 13 bases outside the gene matches. Germline-derived CDR1 and CDR2 are GTSNPN and SVGIG (reference sequence). CDR3 in amino acids: CAWSVRMWGLAGQETQYF. DNA for the CDR3: TGTGCCTGGAGTGTACGGATGTGGGGTCTAGCGGGACAAGAGACCCAGTACTTC.

The V gene is TRBV9, the J gene TRBJ2-5; D is perhaps TRBD1 (6 bases). The end of the DNA fits TRBJ2-7 better, so the J call may be wrong. Germline V gives CDR1 SGDLS, CDR2 YYNGEE. The CDR3 totals 14 residues. CDR3 amino acids: CASSIRDNPYEQYF. CDR3 in DNA: TGTGCCAGCAGCATTCGGGACAACCCCTACGAGCAGTACTTC.

About this clone: Its ends do not fully match the called genes, so a read error is possible. This chain joins TRBV7-9 and TRBJ2-7; 11 bases match TRBD1. Germline V gene data show CDR1 as SEHNR and CDR2 as FQNEAQ (reference sequence). The CDR3 has 14 amino acids. In nucleotides, the CDR3 is TGTGCCAGCAGCTTAGGGGACAGGGGGAACGAGCAGTACTTT. Translating it yields CASSLGDRGNEQYF.

The chain couples TRBV6-5 to TRBJ2-4; TRBD1 matches 8 bases. The CDR3 runs 15 residues. Germline trimming cut 6 bases from V and 0 bases from J; bases unmatched to any gene: 4. Germline CDR1 MNHEY, CDR2 SVGAGI. CDR3 sequence reads: CASSLGQGAKNIQYF. The CDR3 DNA sequence: TGTGCCAGCAGCCTTGGACAGGGAGCCAAAAACATTCAGTACTTC.

V usage is TRBV10-3 and J usage is TRBJ2-1; a weak D match, TRBD2 (6 bases). This CDR3 is 14 amino acids long. Trimming stripped 4 bases from V and 5 bases from J, with 12 bases between. Germline-derived CDR1 and CDR2 are ENHRY and SYGVKD. The CDR3 loop is CAISVAGLNNEQFF. The CDR3 DNA is TGTGCCATCAGTGTTGCAGGACTAAACAATGAGCAGTTCTTC.

Details on this clone: The sample has other DNA sequences that encode this CDR3 too. J is TRBJ2-7 and V is TRBV27; possible D gene TRBD1, 6 bases. V was clipped by 3 bases and J by 1 base, with 7 bases between them. The CDR3 sequence is 13 residues long. The germline gives CDR1 MNHEY, CDR2 SMNVEV (reference sequence). The CDR3 sequence: CASSLTGSYEQYF. The CDR3 bases are TGTGCCAGCAGTTTGACAGGTTCCTACGAGCAGTACTTC.

This rearrangement joins TRBV4-1 to TRBJ2-5; 10 nucleotides align to TRBD1. With the DNA end fitting TRBJ2-7 better, the J assignment may be wrong. The CDR3 has 16 residues. Germline CDR1 and CDR2: MGHRA and YSYEKL. As DNA, the CDR3 is TGCGCCAGCAGCCAAGCCCGGGACAGGGGACTCCACGAGCAGTACTTC. Its translation: CASSQARDRGLHEQYF.

The chain employs TRBV14 and TRBJ2-5; D uncertain. The germline V gene has CDR1 SGHDN and CDR2 FVKESK. This CDR3 contains 12 residues. V was trimmed by 1 base and J by 3 bases, leaving 3 bases between them. The chain's CDR3 is CASSQVEETQYF. CDR3 nucleotides: TGTGCCAGCAGCCAAGTAGAAGAGACCCAGTACTTC.

This clone was counted a single time. V is TRBV29-1 and J is TRBJ2-3; D remains unclear. Trimming took off 2 bases at V and 1 base at J, with 13 bases between the two ends. The germline CDR1 and CDR2 sequences are SQVTM and ANQGSEA. The CDR3 spans 15 residues. The chain's CDR3 is CSVEKHLTGTDTQYF. In DNA, the CDR3 is TGCAGCGTTGAAAAGCATTTGACTGGCACAGATACGCAGTATTTT.